This note documents a single T cell receptor (beta chain) sequence. The data belong to a study of blood T cell repertoires in COVID-19. The wider study: COVID-19 samples from acute and convalescent phases originated in the United States, Italy and Spain. PBMCs, B-cell-depleted T cells, or T cells were the source of the cDNA or gDNA that made up the material.

V was clipped by 8 bases and J by 6 bases; unmatched bases: 2. CDR3 length: 13 amino acids. Germline lookup yields CDR1 MNHEY and CDR2 SMNVEV (reference sequence). Per the study methods: Amplification from reference gene primers served as the basis for estimated nucleated cell counts. Using immunoSEQ multiplex PCR, the repertoire was profiled, and TCRdb retains in-frame clones only, with some absent. The V and J calls and clone size are taken from that table; D and trimming were inferred from the DNA. The sample has 80,000 or so clones; 82% are singletons. The origin of this receptor is a man aged 55 to 70 with acute or convalescent COVID-19. The chain has TRBV27 and TRBJ1-5; 12 nucleotides line up with TRBD1. Sample: peripheral blood. The CDR3 DNA reads as TGTGCCAGCGGGACAGGGGGCTTTCAGCCCCAGCATTTT. Translating gives CASGTGGFQPQHF.